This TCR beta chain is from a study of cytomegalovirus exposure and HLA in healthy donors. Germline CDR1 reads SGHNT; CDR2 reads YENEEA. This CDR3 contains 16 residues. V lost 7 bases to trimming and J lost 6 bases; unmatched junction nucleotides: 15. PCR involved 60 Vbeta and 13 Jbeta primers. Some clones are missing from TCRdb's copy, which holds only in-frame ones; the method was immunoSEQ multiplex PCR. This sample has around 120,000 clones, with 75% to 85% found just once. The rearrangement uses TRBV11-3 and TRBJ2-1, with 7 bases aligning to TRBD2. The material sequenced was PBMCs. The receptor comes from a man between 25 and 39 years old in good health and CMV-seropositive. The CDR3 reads CASISGRGSLGNEQFF. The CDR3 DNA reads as TGTGCCAGCATCTCCGGACGCGGGAGTCTGGGCAATGAGCAGTTCTTC.